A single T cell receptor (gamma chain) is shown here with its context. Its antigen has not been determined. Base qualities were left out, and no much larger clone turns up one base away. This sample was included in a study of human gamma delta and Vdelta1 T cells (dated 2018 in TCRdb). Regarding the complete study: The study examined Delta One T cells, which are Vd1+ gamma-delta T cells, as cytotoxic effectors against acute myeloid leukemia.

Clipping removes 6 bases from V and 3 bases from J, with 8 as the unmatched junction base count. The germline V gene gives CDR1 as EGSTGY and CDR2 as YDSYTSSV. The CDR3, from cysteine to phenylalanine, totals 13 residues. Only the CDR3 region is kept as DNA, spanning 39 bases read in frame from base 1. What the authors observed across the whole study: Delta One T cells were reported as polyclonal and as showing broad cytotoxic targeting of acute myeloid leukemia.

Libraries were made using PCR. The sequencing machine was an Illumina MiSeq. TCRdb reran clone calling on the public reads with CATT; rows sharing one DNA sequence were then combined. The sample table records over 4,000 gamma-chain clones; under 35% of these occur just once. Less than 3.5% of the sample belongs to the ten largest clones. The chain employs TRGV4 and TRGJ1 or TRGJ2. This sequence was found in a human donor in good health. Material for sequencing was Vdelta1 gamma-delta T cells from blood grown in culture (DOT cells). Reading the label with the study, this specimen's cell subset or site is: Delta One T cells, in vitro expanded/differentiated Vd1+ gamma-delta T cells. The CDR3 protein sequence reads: CATWQGPYYKKLF. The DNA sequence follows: TGTGCCACCTGGCAAGGCCCTTATTATAAGAAACTCTTT.